The 28 T cell receptor beta chains in this list originate from one sample, sequenced in a study of T cells in Graves' hyperthyroidism and ophthalmopathy. Amplification yielded TCR beta CDR3 regions, with RNA transcripts as the source. A set of HTBI primers served as the primers for a first-round RT-PCR of the TCR CDR3. TCRdb passed the multiplex PCR reads through MiXCR, listing each CDR3 protein once. The table includes about 600,000 distinct CDR3 sequences, 15% to 20% detected once. Source material: blood. Receptor source: a woman in her thirties or forties with Graves' ophthalmopathy.

The genes are TRBV7-2 and TRBJ2-7; 9 bases match TRBD2. Germline V gene data show CDR1 as SGHTA and CDR2 as FQGNSA. Unmatched junction bases numbered 6, after V lost 0 bases and J lost 3 bases. This CDR3 contains 16 residues. The CDR3 sequence is CASSLAPGTSLYEQYF. The CDR3 nucleotides read TGTGCCAGCAGCTTAGCGCCCGGGACTAGCCTCTACGAGCAGTACTTC.

This clonotype was observed a few times. The rearrangement joins TRBV3-1 to TRBJ2-1; no clear D gene. V gave up 0 bases and J gave up 7 bases, with 10 bases separating them. Looked up from germline, CDR1 is LGHDT and CDR2 is YNNKEL (reference sequence). This CDR3 comprises 14 residues. CDR3 amino acids: CASSQDRVRNEQFF. The CDR3, as DNA: TGTGCCAGCAGCCAAGACCGGGTGAGGAATGAGCAGTTCTTC.

V is TRBV15 and J is TRBJ2-1; the D is unclear. The germline V gene encodes CDR1 LNHNV and CDR2 YYDKDF (reference sequence). The V end lost 5 bases, the J end lost 7 bases, and 12 bases lay between the germline ends. The CDR3 is 13 amino acids. This chain's CDR3 is CATSGPRANEQFF. The CDR3 DNA is TGTGCCACCAGCGGGCCCCGCGCGAATGAGCAGTTCTTC.

This clonotype was recorded at least ten times. The rearrangement joins TRBV28 to TRBJ2-3; 7 bases match TRBD2. The J segment lost 0 bases and the V segment lost 7 bases, leaving 4 bases of the junction unmatched. CDR1 MDHEN and CDR2 SYDVKM come from the germline V gene. The CDR3 totals 14 residues. Here the CDR3 DNA reads TGTGCCAGCAAGGGCGGGAGCAGCACAGATACGCAGTATTTT. Amino acid sequence: CASKGGSSTDTQYF. Drawing the rest from reference TRBV28 and TRBJ2-3, the complete variable domain is DVKVTQSSRYLVKRTGEKVFLECVQDMDHENMFWYRQDPGLGLRLIYFSYDVKMKEKGDIPEGYSVSREKKERFSLILESASTNQTSMYLCASKGGSSTDTQYFGPGTRLTVL.

The chain couples TRBV18 to TRBJ1-1; D remains ambiguous. Germline V CDR1 and CDR2: KGHSH, LQKENI. V lost 5 bases, J lost 1 base, and 8 bases lay in between. The CDR3 runs 13 residues. The CDR3 protein is CASSATANTEAFF. The CDR3 DNA is TGTGCCAGCTCAGCTACGGCGAACACTGAAGCTTTCTTT.

This clonotype has ten or more counts. The V and J genes are TRBV11-2 and TRBJ2-7, with D hard to call. Germline V lookup: CDR1 SGHAT, CDR2 FQNNGV. Deletions cut 1 base from V and 6 bases from J, with 1 base between. The CDR3 is 10 amino acids. This CDR3 is CASSLGEQYF. CDR3 DNA sequence: TGTGCCAGCAGCTTAGGCGAGCAGTACTTC.

This clonotype came up many times. V usage is TRBV20-1 and J usage is TRBJ2-5; tentatively, D is TRBD2 (6 bases). The CDR3 extends over 14 amino acids. The germline gives CDR1 DFQATT, CDR2 SNEGSKA (reference sequence). Trimming left V 6 bases short and J 1 base short, with 15 bases between. The CDR3 DNA follows: TGCAGTGCCCGGAGGGTCCTGGGCCAAGAGACCCAGTACTTC. It specifies CSARRVLGQETQYF.

V and J are TRBV27 and TRBJ1-5; no definite D call. The CDR3 runs to 14 residues. Germline V gene data show CDR1 as MNHEY and CDR2 as SMNVEV (reference sequence). V lost 2 bases, J lost 1 base, and 6 bases lay in between. This chain's CDR3 is CASSLMRSNQPQHF. CDR3 in DNA: TGTGCCAGCAGTTTAATGAGGAGCAATCAGCCCCAGCATTTT.

The genes are TRBV2 and TRBJ1-2; maybe TRBD1 (5 bases). Germline lookup yields CDR1 SNHLY and CDR2 FYNNEI. V lost 6 bases to trimming and J lost 7 bases, with 12 bases between them. The CDR3 runs to 12 residues. The CDR3 loop is CASRHGAGGYTF. CDR3 nucleotide sequence: TGTGCCAGCAGACATGGGGCCGGTGGCTACACCTTC.

This chain joins TRBV6-1 and TRBJ2-1; 9 nucleotides agree with TRBD1. The germline gives CDR1 MNHNS, CDR2 SASEGT. The CDR3 has 16 amino acids. V lost 0 bases to trimming and J lost 12 bases; unmatched junction nucleotides: 12. CDR3 sequence reads: CASSEAGTGIIMGQFF. In nucleotides, the CDR3 is TGTGCCAGCAGTGAAGCGGGGACAGGGATAATTATGGGGCAGTTCTTC.

The rearrangement uses TRBV9 and TRBJ2-4; D call uncertain. The CDR3 covers 15 residues. Germline assignment: CDR1 SGDLS and CDR2 YYNGEE. Trimming took 4 bases from V and 0 from J, leaving 11 bases between them. The CDR3 is CASSPSEQAKNIQYF. Written as DNA, the CDR3 is TGTGCCAGCAGCCCCAGCGAGCAAGCCAAAAACATTCAGTACTTC.

The J gene is TRBJ1-1, the V gene TRBV29-1, with no clear D. Deletions cut 3 bases from V and 4 bases from J, with 9 bases between. CDR1 and CDR2 (germline): SQVTM, ANQGSEA. The CDR3 has 12 residues. CDR3 protein: CSVEVRATEAFF. The CDR3 nucleotides are TGCAGCGTTGAGGTAAGGGCCACTGAAGCTTTCTTT.

V is TRBV5-4 and J is TRBJ2-3; D remains ambiguous. CDR3 length: 13 residues. CDR1 and CDR2 from the germline V gene are SGHNT and YYREEE (reference sequence). Trimming pared 1 base from V and 2 bases from J, leaving 5 bases between. Here the CDR3 DNA reads TGTGCCAGCAGCTTGTACACCACAGATACGCAGTATTTT. The encoded protein is CASSLYTTDTQYF.

This clonotype was counted many times. V usage is TRBV11-3 and J usage is TRBJ2-3, with TRBD2 as a possible D gene (6 bases). The germline V and J ends were trimmed by 0 bases and 2 bases, with 15 bases remaining between them. The CDR3 totals 17 residues. Germline V gives CDR1 SGHNT, CDR2 YENEEA. The CDR3 loop reads CASSLDYRGGDTDTQYF. The CDR3 coding sequence is TGTGCCAGCAGCTTAGACTACCGAGGAGGGGACACAGATACGCAGTATTTT.

This clonotype showed up many times. This chain links TRBV18 with TRBJ1-4, with no clear D. CDR1 and CDR2 from the germline V gene are KGHSH and LQKENI. Trimming took 3 bases from V and 0 from J, leaving 11 bases between them. This CDR3 region has 16 residues. The chain's CDR3 is CASSPGQATTNEKLFF. In nucleotides, the CDR3 is TGTGCCAGCTCACCCGGGCAGGCCACAACTAATGAAAAACTGTTTTTT.

This clonotype was observed many times. The CDR3 loop is CASSLAGLGKEQFF. The CDR3 DNA reads as TGTGCCAGCAGCTTAGCCGGACTAGGGAAAGAGCAGTTCTTC. V and J are TRBV7-2 and TRBJ2-1, with 7 bases that match TRBD2. V lost 0 bases, J lost 10 bases, and 6 bases stayed unmatched. The length of the CDR3 is 14 residues. Germline V gives CDR1 SGHTA, CDR2 FQGNSA.

The V and J genes are TRBV24-1 and TRBJ2-5, with 9 nucleotides matching TRBD2. The CDR3 extends over 15 amino acids. The V and J ends lost 3 bases and 5 bases, in that order; junction bases with no gene match: 6. Germline V gives CDR1 KGHDR, CDR2 SFDVKD. Here the CDR3 reads CATSDVSGSYETQYF. The CDR3 coding sequence is TGTGCCACCAGTGATGTTAGCGGGAGTTACGAGACCCAGTACTTC.

This clonotype was counted many times. The chain combines TRBV6-1 with TRBJ1-3, with unresolved D. Deletions cut 7 bases from V and 5 bases from J, with 21 bases between. CDR3 length equals 16 residues. Germline V CDR1 and CDR2: MNHNS, SASEGT. The CDR3 DNA follows: TGTGCCAGCATCCGGGAGAACATACAAACCAGAAACACCATATATTTT. Translated, it gives CASIRENIQTRNTIYF.

This clonotype came up a few times. CDR3 coding DNA: TGTGCCAGCAGTGAACTAGCATACACAGATACGCAGTATTTT. Protein: CASSELAYTDTQYF. The chain employs TRBV2 and TRBJ2-3; tentatively, D is TRBD2 (5 bases). Trimming took 2 bases from V and 2 from J, leaving 8 bases between them. Germline-derived CDR1 and CDR2 are SNHLY and FYNNEI. The CDR3 spans 14 residues.

Many counts were recorded for this clonotype. The V and J genes are TRBV10-2 and TRBJ2-5; D unresolved. The CDR3 is 13 amino acids. From germline, CDR1 is WSHSY and CDR2 SAAADI. Between the trimmed V and J ends, which lost 4 bases and 0 bases, there was a span of 6 bases. CDR3 coding DNA: TGCGCCAGCAGTGTCGTCAACCAAGAGACCCAGTACTTC. Its protein is CASSVVNQETQYF.

The chain employs TRBV20-1 and TRBJ2-5, with 10 positions matching TRBD2. The V gene end was trimmed by 6 bases and the J gene end by 5 bases; junction bases not matched to a gene: 12. The CDR3 length is 15 residues. Germline CDR1 reads DFQATT; CDR2 reads SNEGSKA (reference sequence). The CDR3 DNA sequence: TGCAGTGCCACGAGGGCTAGCGGGAGTCTGGAGACCCAGTACTTC. It specifies CSATRASGSLETQYF.

In its sample, this clonotype was seen many times. The genes are TRBV12-3 or TRBV12-4 and TRBJ1-1; weak D call: TRBD1 (5 bases). The V end was cut by 6 bases, the J end by 3 bases, with 11 bases between. This CDR3 contains 13 residues. CDR3 in amino acids: CASRPGGYTEAFF. In nucleotides, the CDR3 is TGTGCCAGCAGGCCGGGGGGGTACACTGAAGCTTTCTTT.

V and J are TRBV6-1 and TRBJ1-1; possibly TRBD1 for D (5 bases). The V gene's germline CDR1 is MNHNS and CDR2 SASEGT. Trimming shortened V by 4 bases and J by 0 bases, and 15 bases separated the two germline ends. This CDR3 is built from 16 residues. The CDR3: CASSAPGGVMNTEAFF. CDR3 in DNA: TGTGCCAGCAGTGCTCCGGGGGGAGTTATGAACACTGAAGCTTTCTTT.

This clonotype has only a few counts. The CDR3 nucleotides are TGTGCCAGCAGACTTACCGGGTCGAACACTGAAGCTTTCTTT. Its translation is CASRLTGSNTEAFF. The J gene is TRBJ1-1, the V gene TRBV5-6; D gene ambiguous. The CDR3 runs 14 residues. Germline CDR1 and CDR2: SGHDT and YYEEEE. V was clipped by 5 bases and J by 1 base, with 12 bases between them.

This chain links TRBV15 with TRBJ2-3; TRBD2 matches 9 bases. The CDR3 sequence is 16 residues long. Trimming removed 0 bases from V and 6 bases from J; junction bases left unmatched: 7. In germline, CDR1 is LNHNV, CDR2 YYDKDF (reference sequence). CDR3 region: CATSRDRAGGSDTQYF. In DNA, the CDR3 is TGTGCCACCAGCAGAGATCGGGCGGGGGGGAGTGATACGCAGTATTTT.

This clonotype has at least ten counts. The chain carries TRBV7-2 and TRBJ1-2, with D perhaps TRBD1 (6 bases). This CDR3 is 14 amino acids long. Trimming stripped 5 bases from V and 8 bases from J, with 18 bases between. CDR1 and CDR2 from the germline V gene are SGHTA and FQGNSA. The CDR3 here is CASSPVGGRRGYTF. The CDR3 bases are TGTGCCAGCAGCCCGGTTGGGGGGCGCCGGGGCTACACCTTC.

Many counts were recorded for this clonotype. V and J are TRBV28 and TRBJ1-4, with 8 bases identical to TRBD1. CDR3 length equals 16 residues. V lost 5 bases, J lost 0 bases, and 5 bases stayed unmatched. Germline V gene data show CDR1 as MDHEN and CDR2 as SYDVKM. CDR3 loop: CASSRAGGATNEKLFF. The CDR3 coding sequence is TGTGCCAGCAGTAGGGCAGGGGGCGCAACTAATGAAAAACTGTTTTTT.

This chain uses TRBV2 with TRBJ2-1; TRBD2 aligns across 11 bases. The CDR3 extends over 14 amino acids. The germline V gene has CDR1 SNHLY and CDR2 FYNNEI. V trimming: 4 bases; J trimming: 9 bases; junction bases outside the gene matches: 5. In DNA, the CDR3 is TGTGCCAGCAGTGGTCTAGCGGGGGGAGGTGAGCAGTTCTTC. Translated, it gives CASSGLAGGGEQFF.